The clone carrying this T cell receptor (beta chain) was recorded a few times. Its target is not known. These data belong to a study of response to subunit inactivated influenza vaccine. Study conclusions and caveats: That few new T cells are recruited by each seasonal influenza vaccination was the authors' suggestion.

V shed 4 bases and J 5 bases; nucleotides not matched to a gene: 9. The CDR3 loop spans 16 amino acids. Germline values: CDR1 ENHRY, CDR2 SYGVKD. MiXCR, run by TCRdb on the RT-PCR reads, gives a single entry per CDR3 protein. The sample comprises approximately 170,000 distinct CDR3 sequences, about an eighth of which are singletons, and about 28% rests with the top ten. Sequences were derived from CD8+ T cells sorted from PBMCs, sampled roughly 5 days after vaccination. The receptor was derived from a man aged 45-65 years who received an inactivated influenza vaccine. The rearrangement joins TRBV10-3 to TRBJ2-1, with TRBD2 identical over 9 bases. CDR3 sequence reads: CAISAPETSGDNEQFF. DNA for the CDR3: TGTGCCATCAGTGCGCCAGAGACTAGCGGAGACAATGAGCAGTTCTTC.